This T cell receptor (beta chain) derives from a study of human T cells and chemical hapten exposure. Study summary: 2% DPC was applied to 2 cm by 2 cm of upper inner arm skin for sensitization.

The time point: patch test 1, 2 weeks after DPC sensitization. Specified treatment: therapeutic diphenylcyclopropenone sensitization with weekly scalp DPC. TCRdb itself ran the RACE reads through MiXCR, one entry per CDR3 protein. Of approximately 79,000 distinct CDR3 sequences listed, under 13% were seen once; the top ten hold under 1.5%. J was trimmed by 2 bases and V by 4 bases; bases with no gene match: 7. The CDR3 extends over 16 amino acids. This clonotype was sampled from a woman aged 50 to 60 with alopecia areata. Some clones in this sample may be carry-over from other donors' samples. V and J are TRBV12-3 or TRBV12-4 and TRBJ2-3; TRBD1 aligns across 9 bases. The sample in question was whole blood, obtained in connection with sensitization to the hapten diphenylcyclopropenone (DPC). CDR3 bases: TGTGCCAGCAGTTCCACCGGGACAGGGCTCACAGATACGCAGTATTTT. It is translated as CASSSTGTGLTDTQYF.